The T cell receptor (beta chain) described here comes from a study of regulatory T cells in long-lasting Graves disease. Arm-PCR of CDR3 regions and iRepertoire HTBI primers were used to build TCR beta libraries. One entry per CDR3 protein, called by TCRdb with MiXCR from the multiplex PCR reads. The sample includes 420,000 or so distinct CDR3 sequences, around 15% of them seen just once. V lost 4 bases and J 1 base, leaving 13 bases between the germline ends. Germline V gene sequence: CDR1 SGHTA, CDR2 FQGNSA. The CDR3 is made up of 15 amino acids. This clonotype was counted ten times or more. Time point noted: newly diagnosed GD, antithyroid drugs for less than 3 months. PBMCs provided the RNA from which the TCR library was made. The same data also contributed to another study, on T cells in Graves' hyperthyroidism and ophthalmopathy.

This chain links TRBV7-2 with TRBJ2-5; D is uncertain. The sample in question was peripheral blood mononuclear cells (PBMCs), obtained at new diagnosis, from a patient treated with antithyroid drugs. The origin of this receptor is a woman in her late teens or twenties with Graves disease. The CDR3: CASSSPGGLQETQYF. The CDR3 coding sequence is TGTGCCAGCAGCTCCCCCGGTGGCCTCCAAGAGACCCAGTACTTC.